These T cell receptor beta chains were read from a single sample in a study of T cell responses to AZD1222 COVID-19 vaccine. Clones were sequenced by immunoSEQ multiplex PCR, and TCRdb holds only the in-frame ones, with some missing. The table shows some 150,000 clones, with around 94% occurring only once. The sequences come from peripheral blood, collected on day 0 of AZD1222 vaccination. The receptors were sampled from an adult in good health. Each CDR3 is given with its conserved first and last residue. Fields, in order: V gene, J gene, D gene, CDR3 DNA, CDR3 protein. The D gene is left open where the match is weak.

>TRBV6-5|TRBJ2-7|TRBD1
TGTGCCAGCAGTTACGGACAGGGCCTAAAAGAGCAGTACTTC
CASSYGQGLKEQYF
>TRBV30|TRBJ1-2|.
TGTGCCTGGAGTATGGGGGGAAGTGGGGGCTACACCTTC
CAWSMGGSGGYTF
>TRBV6-4|TRBJ2-1|TRBD2
TGTGCCAGCAGTGACTCGGAGGGAGGGTACAATGAGCAGTTCTTC
CASSDSEGGYNEQFF
>TRBV6-2/TRBV6-3|TRBJ2-2|.
TGTGCCAGCAGTGGTAGGGCCTCTTGGGGGAGCCCCACCGGGGAGCTGTTTTTT
CASSGRASWGSPTGELFF
>TRBV10-3|TRBJ2-2|.
TGTGCCATCGGTAGAGCGAACACCGGGGAGCTGTTTTTT
CAIGRANTGELFF
>TRBV5-1|TRBJ2-3|TRBD2
TGCGCCAGCAGCTATTCCGGGACTAGCGGGAGGGCCACAGATACGCAGTATTTT
CASSYSGTSGRATDTQYF
>TRBV6-1|TRBJ2-1|.
TGTGCCAGCAGTGAATTCGATAGCAGGAACAATGAGCAGTTCTTC
CASSEFDSRNNEQFF
>TRBV29-1|TRBJ1-2|TRBD1
TGCAGCGTAGCCGACAGGGCCGCTACAACCCTTGGCTACACCTTC
CSVADRAATTLGYTF
>TRBV2|TRBJ1-4|TRBD1
TGTGCCAGCAGGGAAACAGGGGTCGTTAATGAAAAACTGTTTTTT
CASRETGVVNEKLFF
>TRBV3-1/TRBV3-2|TRBJ2-7|TRBD1
TGTGCCAGCAGTCGTGGACAGGGTGGATACGAGCAGTACTTC
CASSRGQGGYEQYF